The 17 T cell receptor beta chains below were found in one sample sequenced in a study of blood T cell repertoires in COVID-19. Using immunoSEQ multiplex PCR, the repertoire was profiled, and TCRdb retains in-frame clones only, with some absent. Of approximately 130,000 clones detected, 88% appear once; the ten largest clones hold about 1.6%. The sample consisted of peripheral blood. These receptor sequences come from a human donor in a cohort sampled during active COVID-19.

V gene TRBV28 combines with J gene TRBJ2-3, with D perhaps matching TRBD2 (6 bases). The CDR3 contains 20 residues. CDR1 and CDR2 (germline): MDHEN, SYDVKM. V dropped 4 bases and J dropped 4 bases, with 30 bases sitting between them. CDR3 protein: CASSSKMPGSGRYSPDTQYF. In nucleotides, the CDR3 is TGTGCCAGCAGTTCAAAGATGCCGGGGTCAGGGAGGTATAGCCCAGATACGCAGTATTTT.

Concerning this clone itself: Sequence at one end of the junction differs from germline and may be a read error. The V gene is TRBV7-9, the J gene TRBJ2-2, with 9 bases identical to TRBD1. The CDR3 is 17 residues long. Germline lookup yields CDR1 SEHNR and CDR2 FQNEAQ (reference sequence). CDR3 region: CASSVAGTGRNTGELFF. The CDR3 DNA follows: TGTGCCAGCAGCGTAGCAGGGACAGGGAGGAACACCGGGGAGCTGTTTTTT.

V usage is TRBV24-1 and J usage is TRBJ1-1; D remains ambiguous. Germline V gene lookup returns CDR1 KGHDR and CDR2 SFDVKD. Trimming stripped 7 bases from V and 10 bases from J, with 9 bases between. The length of the CDR3 is 10 residues. CDR3 loop: CATRSSRAFF. As DNA, the CDR3 is TGTGCCACCAGATCTAGCCGAGCTTTCTTT.

The CDR3 here is CAISESVRGTEAFF. The CDR3 DNA sequence: TGTGCCATCAGTGAGTCCGTCAGGGGGACTGAAGCTTTCTTT. This chain uses TRBV10-3 with TRBJ1-1, with 7 nucleotides matching TRBD1. CDR1 is ENHRY and CDR2 is SYGVKD in the germline V gene. The V gene end was trimmed by 0 bases and the J gene end by 5 bases; junction bases not matched to a gene: 3. This CDR3 comprises 14 residues.

CDR3 residues: CASSPGTGYSGDTQYF. The DNA for the CDR3 is TGTGCCAGCAGCCCCGGGACAGGGTATTCCGGAGATACGCAGTATTTT. The chain joins TRBV6-4 to TRBJ2-3; 9 bases match TRBD1. CDR3 length: 16 amino acids. The germline CDR1 and CDR2 sequences are MRHNA and SNTAGT. Losses at the gene ends were 6 bases for V and 5 bases for J; bases not matched to a gene: 12.

The rearrangement links TRBV11-3 to TRBJ1-1; no reliable D call. Trimming pared 1 base from V and 1 base from J, leaving 4 bases between. Germline-derived CDR1 and CDR2 are SGHNT and YENEEA. CDR3 size: 13 residues. The CDR3 here is CASSLAENTEAFF. In nucleotides, the CDR3 is TGTGCCAGCAGCTTAGCAGAGAACACTGAAGCTTTCTTT.

The genes are TRBV10-2 and TRBJ2-3, with 12 bases matching TRBD2. The CDR3 covers 14 residues. With V trimmed by 8 bases and J by 6 bases, 6 bases remained unmatched. Germline loops: CDR1 WSHSY, CDR2 SAAADI. CDR3 bases: TGCGCCAGCGGGCTGACTAGCGGGAGTGATACGCAGTATTTT. Translation gives CASGLTSGSDTQYF.

This clone was seen only once. The rearrangement joins TRBV10-2 to TRBJ2-2, with 11 bases fitting TRBD1. Per the germline V gene, CDR1 is WSHSY and CDR2 is SAAADI. The V segment lost 2 bases and the J segment 5 bases; nucleotides outside the gene matches: 4. The CDR3 totals 16 residues. Here the CDR3 reads CASSEPGQGATGELFF. In DNA form, the CDR3 reads TGCGCCAGCAGTGAGCCCGGACAGGGGGCTACCGGGGAGCTGTTTTTT.

This clone has more than one count but fewer than ten. The V and J genes are TRBV19 and TRBJ2-7; 7 bases align to TRBD2. CDR1 and CDR2 (germline): LNHDA, SQIVND (reference sequence). J lost 2 bases, V lost 3 bases, and 4 bases had no gene match. CDR3 size: 14 residues. CDR3 region: CASSMGGGTYEQYF. The CDR3 DNA reads TGTGCCAGTAGTATGGGGGGGGGAACCTACGAGCAGTACTTC.

The V call is TRBV12-3 or TRBV12-4, the J call TRBJ1-5, with D maybe TRBD1 (5 bases). The V end was cut by 8 bases, the J end by 3 bases, with 8 bases between. CDR3 length: 12 amino acids. CDR3 bases: TGTGCCAGCGGGGGGGTCAATCAGCCCCAGCATTTT. Protein: CASGGVNQPQHF.

This clone was seen a single time. The chain joins TRBV10-3 to TRBJ1-1, with 7 bases that match TRBD1. The CDR3 extends over 13 amino acids. Germline CDR1 reads ENHRY; CDR2 reads SYGVKD. The ends lost 10 bases at V and 0 bases at J; junction bases unmatched: 5. The CDR3 region has the DNA TGTGCCACCCGGGACAGCATGAACACTGAAGCTTTCTTT. Translating gives CATRDSMNTEAFF.

The chain joins TRBV5-4 to TRBJ2-1; TRBD2 matches 8 bases. The CDR3 runs 16 residues. The germline V gene encodes CDR1 SGHNT and CDR2 YYREEE (reference sequence). J was trimmed by 3 bases and V by 4 bases; bases with no gene match: 9. The CDR3 is CASSPPAGALYNEQFF. The CDR3 DNA follows: TGTGCCAGCAGCCCACCAGCGGGAGCTCTCTACAATGAGCAGTTCTTC.

V and J are TRBV18 and TRBJ2-6; no reliable D call. Germline CDR1 is KGHSH and CDR2 is LQKENI. V was pared by 3 bases and J by 0 bases, with 6 bases between. The CDR3 extends over 15 amino acids. Written as DNA, the CDR3 is TGTGCCAGCTCACCTACAGTCTCTGGGGCCAACGTCCTGACTTTC. This codes for CASSPTVSGANVLTF.

In DNA form, the CDR3 reads TGTGCCAGCAGCTTTGGACTAGCGGAAAGCTCCTACGAGCAGTACTTC. Translating it yields CASSFGLAESSYEQYF. The chain joins TRBV7-2 to TRBJ2-7, with 10 positions matching TRBD2. Unmatched junction bases numbered 5, after V lost 3 bases and J lost 0 bases. This CDR3 spans 16 amino acids. CDR1 is SGHTA and CDR2 is FQGNSA in the germline V gene. The whole variable domain, remainder taken from reference TRBV7-2 and TRBJ2-7, is GAGVSQSPSNKVTEKGKDVELRCDPISGHTALYWYRQSLGQGLEFLIYFQGNSAPDKSGLPSDRFSAERTGGSVSTLTIQRTQQEDSAVYLCASSFGLAESSYEQYFGPGTRLTVT.

The rearrangement joins TRBV6-5 to TRBJ2-5, with TRBD2 matching over 11 bases. The trim removed 4 bases at V and 5 bases at J, leaving 9 bases unmatched. The CDR3 covers 16 residues. CDR1 is MNHEY, CDR2 SVGAGI, per germline. This chain's CDR3 is CASSSNSGGAWETQYF. The DNA for the CDR3 is TGTGCCAGCAGTTCCAATAGCGGGGGGGCATGGGAGACCCAGTACTTC.

The chain couples TRBV2 to TRBJ1-5; D is possibly TRBD1 (5 bases). Germline V gene sequence: CDR1 SNHLY, CDR2 FYNNEI. V shed 7 bases and J shed 0 bases, with 10 bases lying between them. The CDR3 extends over 14 amino acids. The CDR3 DNA reads TGTGCCAGCACTACCGACAGTAGCAATCAGCCCCAGCATTTT. Its translation: CASTTDSSNQPQHF.

The rearrangement links TRBV5-1 to TRBJ2-1, with 7 bases aligning to TRBD2. This CDR3 has 14 amino acids. V trimming: 5 bases; J trimming: 7 bases; junction bases outside the gene matches: 9. The germline CDR1 and CDR2 sequences are SGHRS and YFSETQ. The CDR3 loop reads CASRAGPRGNEQFF. The CDR3 DNA follows: TGCGCCAGCAGAGCGGGACCCCGGGGGAATGAGCAGTTCTTC.